The 3 T cell receptor beta chains given below trace back to one sample, sequenced in a study of blood T cell repertoires in COVID-19. Produced via immunoSEQ multiplex PCR; TCRdb's table is partial and in-frame only. The sample lists around 150,000 clones, about 85% occurring once. Source material: peripheral blood. These receptors were taken from a woman aged 60-70 years with active or convalescent COVID-19.

The CDR3 here is CSASTGTGLANEQFF. The CDR3 DNA sequence: TGCAGTGCTAGTACCGGGACAGGGCTCGCCAATGAGCAGTTCTTC. The chain has TRBV20-1 and TRBJ2-1; 9 nucleotides agree with TRBD1. The J segment lost 6 bases and the V segment lost 3 bases, leaving 9 bases of the junction unmatched. The CDR3 totals 15 residues. Per germline, CDR1 DFQATT and CDR2 SNEGSKA (reference sequence).

The chain combines TRBV5-1 with TRBJ1-4; 8 bases are shared with TRBD1. This CDR3 contains 15 residues. Germline values: CDR1 SGHRS, CDR2 YFSETQ. The V and J ends lost 3 bases and 7 bases, in that order; junction bases with no gene match: 8. The CDR3 nucleotides are TGCGCCAGCAGCTCTACCGGGACAGGAAGTGAAAAACTGTTTTTT. It codes for CASSSTGTGSEKLFF. The whole variable domain, remainder taken from reference TRBV5-1 and TRBJ1-4, is KAGVTQTPRYLIKTRGQQVTLSCSPISGHRSVSWYQQTPGQGLQFLFEYFSETQRNKGNFPGRFSGRQFSNSRSEMNVSTLELGDSALYLCASSSTGTGSEKLFFGSGTQLSVL.

V and J are TRBV13 and TRBJ1-2; TRBD1 matches 9 bases. The germline CDR1 and CDR2 sequences are PRHDT and FYEKMQ (reference sequence). V was pared by 5 bases and J by 8 bases, with 9 bases of the junction left unmatched. The CDR3 spans 14 residues. The CDR3 region is CASSQGQGEWGYTF. In DNA, the CDR3 is TGTGCCAGCAGCCAGGGACAGGGAGAATGGGGCTACACCTTC.